The TCR beta chain described here comes from a study of blood T cells in healthy people across ages. CDR3 length equals 15 residues. Germline V CDR1 and CDR2: SGHTA, FQGNSA. Germline trimming cut 8 bases from V and 2 bases from J; bases unmatched to any gene: 7. A J-beta primer mix and a sample-barcoded 5' primer were used in a second PCR of about 7 to 12 cycles. A single record per CDR3 protein comes from TCRdb applying MiXCR to the 5' RACE reads. The sample lists some 900,000 distinct CDR3 sequences, roughly 48% occurring once. In its sample, this clonotype was seen many times. The V gene is TRBV7-2, the J gene TRBJ2-5; 11 nucleotides line up with TRBD2. This sequence was found in a man aged 30 to 45 in good health. The sample was blood. The CDR3 is CASSQGLAVQETQYF. CDR3 in DNA: TGTGCCAGCTCTCAGGGACTAGCGGTACAAGAGACCCAGTACTTC.